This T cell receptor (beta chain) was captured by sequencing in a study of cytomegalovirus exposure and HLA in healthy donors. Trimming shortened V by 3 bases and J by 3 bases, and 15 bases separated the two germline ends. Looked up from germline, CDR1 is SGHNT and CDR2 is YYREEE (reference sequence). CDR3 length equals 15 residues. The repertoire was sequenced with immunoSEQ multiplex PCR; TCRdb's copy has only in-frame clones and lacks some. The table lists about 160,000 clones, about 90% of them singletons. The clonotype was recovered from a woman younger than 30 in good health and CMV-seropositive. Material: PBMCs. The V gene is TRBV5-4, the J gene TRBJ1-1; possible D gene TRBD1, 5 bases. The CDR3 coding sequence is TGTGCCAGCAGCTCGGGACTCGGAGGGGACACTGAAGCTTTCTTT. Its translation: CASSSGLGGDTEAFF.